The T cell receptor beta chain under discussion was sequenced for a study of shared clonotypes between healthy human individuals. Profiled with immunoSEQ multiplex PCR; TCRdb holds only in-frame clones, not every one. The data show some 2 million clones, about 95% seen once. Positive CCR7 selection of CD45RO-negative cells yielded the naive CD8 cells, and terminally differentiated effector memory CD45RA+ cells were excluded. V shed 4 bases and J shed 1 base, with 13 bases lying between them. Germline CDR1 and CDR2: SGHRS and YFSETQ. The CDR3 spans 15 residues. The chain employs TRBV5-1 and TRBJ2-3; D might be TRBD1 (5 bases). Sequencing was carried out using naive CD8+ T cells sorted from blood. This clonotype originated in a man aged 18 to 30 in good health. CDR3 nucleotide sequence: TGCGCCAGCAGCCCGGATCTACAGGGCACAGATACGCAGTATTTT. Amino acid sequence: CASSPDLQGTDTQYF.